Listed below are T cell receptor beta chains from one sample, sequenced in a study of T cells after posttransplantation cyclophosphamide. Generated by immunoSEQ multiplex PCR, the TCRdb table keeps only in-frame clones and is missing some. In the table there are about 16,000 clones, roughly 92% of which are singletons. Sequencing was performed on CD4+ T cells sorted from blood, taken after allogeneic stem cell transplant with posttransplant cyclophosphamide. The receptors originated from a male patient aged 60 to 75 who received an allogeneic stem cell transplant from a related donor and was CMV-positive. Certain T cells may be donor cells from the graft. CDR3s include the opening cysteine and the closing phenylalanine or tryptophan. The D gene is left open where the match is weak. A clone size is listed for some rows: how often the clone was seen (once, few, many), or a class if it is expanded.

v_gene	abundance	d_gene	j_gene	CDR3nt	CDR3aa
TRBV19	-	TRBD1	TRBJ1-4	TGTGCCAGTATGGGGGACAGCCAAGCACCAACTAATGAAAAACTGTTTTTT	CASMGDSQAPTNEKLFF
TRBV5-3	-	-	TRBJ2-4	TGTGCCAGAAGCTGCGGGGATTCAGGGGCCAAAAACATTCAGTACTTC	CARSCGDSGAKNIQYF
TRBV6-1	-	-	TRBJ2-5	TGTGCCAGCAGTACAGGGTCTGGGGAAGAGACCCAGTACTTC	CASSTGSGEETQYF
TRBV29-1	-	-	TRBJ1-1	TGCAGCGTCCTCCGGGGGGGCACTGAAGCTTTCTTT	CSVLRGGTEAFF
TRBV2	-	-	TRBJ1-2	TGTGCCAGCAGTGAAAATCGGGGATCGGGCTATGGCTACACCTTC	CASSENRGSGYGYTF
TRBV12-5	-	TRBD1	TRBJ1-2	TGTGCTAGTGTCCAGGGACAGGGCAGTGGCCACACCTTC	CASVQGQGSGHTF
TRBV2	-	-	TRBJ1-1	TGTGCCAGCAGTCGGGGGGCAGGCGTGATGAACACTGAAGCTTTCTTT	CASSRGAGVMNTEAFF
TRBV4-3	-	TRBD1	TRBJ2-5	TGCGCCAGCAGCCACAGGACAGGGATGGGGGAGACCCAGTACTTC	CASSHRTGMGETQYF
TRBV7-9	-	TRBD2	TRBJ2-1	TGTGCCAGCAGCTTATCGGGTCTGAGCGGGGGGCCCTACAATGAGCAGTTCTTC	CASSLSGLSGGPYNEQFF
TRBV7-2	-	TRBD2	TRBJ2-3	TGTGCCAGCAGCTTAACTAGCGGGGGGGCGGATACGCAGTATTTT	CASSLTSGGADTQYF
TRBV11-2	-	-	TRBJ1-6	TGTGCCAGCAGCTTAGATAGCAGGGGAGGGGTCTATAATTCACCCCTCCACTTT	CASSLDSRGGVYNSPLHF
TRBV9	few	TRBD2	TRBJ2-3	TGTGCCAGGCGGGGGACCGACACAGATACGCAGTATTTT	CARRGTDTDTQYF
TRBV28	-	TRBD1	TRBJ2-7	TGTGCCAGCAGTTTATCCGGGACAGGGAGCTCCGCGCAGTACTTC	CASSLSGTGSSAQYF
TRBV7-7	-	-	TRBJ1-2	TGTGCCAGCAGGTGCAGGGGCGGTGGGGGCTACACCTTC	CASRCRGGGGYTF
TRBV7-8	-	TRBD1	TRBJ1-4	TGTGCCAGCAGCGGACAGGGGGCAGGAAAACTGTTTTTT	CASSGQGAGKLFF
TRBV5-1	-	-	TRBJ2-1	TGCGCCAGCAGCTTGGCCCTGGCGGCCAATGAGCAGTTCTTC	CASSLALAANEQFF
TRBV19	-	-	TRBJ1-1	TGTGCCAGTAGACCACAGGGAGCTGAAGCTTTCTTT	CASRPQGAEAFF
TRBV9	-	-	TRBJ1-1	TGTGCCAGCAGCGTAACCCCGGACAGCCGTTACACTGAAGCTTTCTTT	CASSVTPDSRYTEAFF
TRBV28	-	TRBD1	TRBJ1-5	TGTGCCAGCAGTCTCAGGGGGGCCAAACATCAGCCCCAGCATTTT	CASSLRGAKHQPQHF
TRBV7-2	-	TRBD2	TRBJ2-1	TGTGCCAGCAGCTTAGTCTCTAGCGGGGGAAACAATGAGCAGTTCTTC	CASSLVSSGGNNEQFF
TRBV7-9	-	-	TRBJ2-1	TGTGCCAGCAGCCAGAGCCTAGCAAATGAGCAGTTCTTC	CASSQSLANEQFF
TRBV27	-	-	TRBJ1-2	TGTGCCAGCAGCGAATCTCTCCAGGCCTCTCGTGTCTATGGCTACACCTTC	CASSESLQASRVYGYTF
TRBV28	-	-	TRBJ2-2	TGTGCCAGCAGTCCCCCGGCAGCGACCGGGGAGCTGTTTTTT	CASSPPAATGELFF
TRBV28	-	-	TRBJ2-3	TGTGCCAGCAGTTCCACGGCGGGCCGGGGAGATACGCAGTATTTT	CASSSTAGRGDTQYF
TRBV6-5	-	TRBD2	TRBJ2-3	TGTGCCAGCAGGCGGGGGGCCGGGGCGAATACGCAGTATTTT	CASRRGAGANTQYF
TRBV18	-	-	TRBJ2-2	TGTGCCAGCTCGCTTAACTTGAACACCGGGGAGCTGTTTTTT	CASSLNLNTGELFF
TRBV5-1	once	-	TRBJ2-2	TGCGCCAGCAGCTTAGGAGGGGTCGACTCGAACACCGGGGAGCTGTTTTTT	CASSLGGVDSNTGELFF
TRBV20-1	once	-	TRBJ2-5	TGCAGTCCGCCGAACAGAGAGACCCAGTACTTC	CSPPNRETQYF
TRBV14	-	-	TRBJ2-3	TGTGCCAGCAGCCAGCGGGGCCGCACAGATACGCAGTATTTT	CASSQRGRTDTQYF
TRBV5-8	-	-	TRBJ1-6	TGTGCCAGCAGCGCTTGGCAGGGTTATAATTCACCCCTCCACTTT	CASSAWQGYNSPLHF
TRBV6-5	-	-	TRBJ2-1	TGTGCCAGCAGACAACTCGGAGGGGAGCAGTTCTTC	CASRQLGGEQFF
TRBV19	-	TRBD1	TRBJ1-6	TGTGCCAGTAGTAGACAGGGGACCGATAATTCACCCCTCCACTTT	CASSRQGTDNSPLHF
TRBV6-6	-	-	TRBJ2-5	TGTGCCAGCAGCGGAGACCCGAGGGAGACCCAGTACTTC	CASSGDPRETQYF
TRBV28	-	-	TRBJ1-6	TGTGCCAGCACCACCCCGGACAGAGATAATTCACCCCTCCACTTT	CASTTPDRDNSPLHF
TRBV7-2	-	-	TRBJ2-1	TGTGCCAGCAGAGTTGGAAGACAGGTACTCGCCAATGAGCAGTTCTTC	CASRVGRQVLANEQFF
TRBV6-6	-	-	TRBJ1-5	TGTGCCAGCAGTTACTCTCGGGGCAATCAGCCCCAGCATTTT	CASSYSRGNQPQHF
TRBV30	-	-	TRBJ1-4	TGTGCCTGGGGGGCTGGTGAAAAACTGTTTTTT	CAWGAGEKLFF
TRBV7-2	-	-	TRBJ1-1	TGTGCCAGCAGCTCGAATAGTGGCGGTGAAGCTTTCTTT	CASSSNSGGEAFF
TRBV11-1	-	-	TRBJ1-2	TGTGCCAGCAGCTTAGGGCCTGGTTACGGCTACACCTTC	CASSLGPGYGYTF
TRBV25-1	-	-	TRBJ2-2	TGTGCCAGCAGTACCCGAGCCGCCAACACCGGGGAGCTGTTTTTT	CASSTRAANTGELFF
TRBV6-5	-	-	TRBJ2-5	TGTGCCAGCCGACCCAACGCCTATCGGGGGGAGACCCAGTACTTC	CASRPNAYRGETQYF
TRBV2	-	-	TRBJ2-2	TGTGCCAGGCGGTCAGGCCAGGGGAACACCGGGGAGCTGTTTTTT	CARRSGQGNTGELFF
TRBV19	-	TRBD1	TRBJ1-2	TGTGCCAGTAGTCCCTCCGGGACAGGGGGGGCCCATGGCTACACCTTC	CASSPSGTGGAHGYTF
TRBV27	-	-	TRBJ2-7	TGTGCCAGCAGCCTAGGGGAATCCTACGAGCAGTACTTC	CASSLGESYEQYF
TRBV7-6	-	-	TRBJ2-7	TGTGCCAGCAGCTCCCATGGGGCGGGGGCTGACGAGCAGTACTTC	CASSSHGAGADEQYF
TRBV5-1	-	-	TRBJ1-3	TGCGCCAGCAGCGGAACGGGACTAGCTGGAAACACCATATATTTT	CASSGTGLAGNTIYF
TRBV19	-	-	TRBJ1-5	TGTGCCAGTAGATCGGAGGGTCTGGGTAGCAATCAGCCCCAGCATTTT	CASRSEGLGSNQPQHF
TRBV5-5	-	-	TRBJ1-2	TGTGCCAGCAGCTTAAACTCAGGGGCAGTCAACTATGGCTACACCTTC	CASSLNSGAVNYGYTF
TRBV9	once	TRBD2	TRBJ2-3	TGTGCCAGCAGCGCCCGGGGACTAGCGGGTGGAAACACAGATACGCAGTATTTT	CASSARGLAGGNTDTQYF
TRBV5-1	-	TRBD1	TRBJ1-2	TGCGCCAGCAGCTCGGGACAGCCCTATGGCTACACCTTC	CASSSGQPYGYTF
TRBV19	once	TRBD2	TRBJ2-3	TGTGCCAGCACTACGACTAGCGGGGGGAGGTGGGATACGCAGTATTTT	CASTTTSGGRWDTQYF
TRBV19	once	-	TRBJ1-5	TGTGCCAGTAGTATACCGATGCCGGGGAGACAGCCCCAGCATTTT	CASSIPMPGRQPQHF